A single sample is the source of the 12 T cell receptor beta chains below, sequenced in a study of Ad26.COV2.S vaccination and SARS-CoV-2 variants. Documented treatment: about 20 received Ad26.COV2.S at low or high dose, single or two shots; about 5 received placebo; per-sample allocation not given. Each sample was drawn 63 days after the first injection (of vaccine or placebo). TCRdb's copy holds only in-frame clones and misses some; the assay was immunoSEQ multiplex PCR. Of under 500,000 clones listed, 92% are singletons. The starting material was peripheral blood, obtained in a trial of Ad26.COV2.S vaccine versus placebo. The receptors were sampled from a person aged 18-60 years who received the Ad26.COV2.S COVID-19 vaccine or a placebo.

This chain uses TRBV2 with TRBJ1-1; tentative D call: TRBD1 (5 bases). The V gene lost 2 bases and the J gene lost 3 bases, with 10 bases spanning the gap. The CDR3 runs 14 residues. Germline lookup yields CDR1 SNHLY and CDR2 FYNNEI. The CDR3 DNA is TGTGCCAGCAGTGAATTGTGGGGGTACACTGAAGCTTTCTTT. This translates into CASSELWGYTEAFF.

The rearrangement joins TRBV7-2 to TRBJ1-2, with 7 bases identical to TRBD1. The germline V gene has CDR1 SGHTA and CDR2 FQGNSA. Unmatched junction bases numbered 3, after V lost 1 base and J lost 4 bases. The CDR3 runs to 14 residues. The CDR3 sequence is CASSLGDRVYGYTF. The CDR3 DNA reads TGTGCCAGCAGCTTAGGAGACAGGGTCTATGGCTACACCTTC. The full variable domain, completed using reference TRBV7-2 and TRBJ1-2, is GAGVSQSPSNKVTEKGKDVELRCDPISGHTALYWYRQSLGQGLEFLIYFQGNSAPDKSGLPSDRFSAERTGGSVSTLTIQRTQQEDSAVYLCASSLGDRVYGYTFGSGTRLTVV.

The chain links TRBV21-1 to TRBJ2-3; TRBD2, the table's D call, was not compared with the DNA. TRBV21-1 corresponds to a pseudogene. There are 14 residues in the CDR3. In nucleotides, the CDR3 is TGTGCCAGCACACCGGGGGGGCGCACAGATACGCAGTATTTT. As protein: CASTPGGRTDTQYF.

The CDR3 loop reads CASRETGFGHNEKLFF. In nucleotides, the CDR3 is TGCGCCAGCAGAGAGACGGGGTTCGGGCATAATGAAAAACTGTTTTTT. V is TRBV10-1 and J is TRBJ1-4; D is ambiguous. Germline V CDR1 and CDR2: WNHNN, SYGVQD (reference sequence). The CDR3 consists of 16 residues. The germline V and J ends were trimmed by 6 bases and 4 bases, with 18 bases remaining between them.

Only a few counts were recorded for this clone. Other DNA variants within this sample encode the same CDR3. The rearrangement joins TRBV14 to TRBJ1-2, with D perhaps TRBD1 (6 bases). CDR1 is SGHDN and CDR2 is FVKESK in the germline V gene. This CDR3 has 14 amino acids. Trimming cost V 1 base and J 3 bases, with 9 bases left between them. The CDR3 DNA reads as TGTGCCAGCAGCCAAGGGCGACAGGACTATGGCTACACCTTC. It encodes CASSQGRQDYGYTF.

The chain joins TRBV7-9 to TRBJ2-3; 10 nucleotides align to TRBD1. V lost 0 bases, J lost 1 base, and 4 bases stayed unmatched. Germline V gives CDR1 SEHNR, CDR2 FQNEAQ (reference sequence). This CDR3 is 17 amino acids long. For the CDR3, the DNA is TGTGCCAGCAGCTTAGCTCGAGGACAGGGGGGCACAGATACGCAGTATTTT. Residues: CASSLARGQGGTDTQYF.

The chain uses TRBV7-9 and TRBJ2-1; either TRBD1 or TRBD2 may supply D (5 bases each). The CDR3 is 18 amino acids. CDR1 and CDR2 (germline): SEHNR, FQNEAQ (reference sequence). V lost 6 bases and J lost 0, with 21 bases in between. Here the CDR3 reads CASSDQVYGTSSYNEQFF. CDR3 DNA: TGTGCCAGCAGTGATCAAGTGTATGGGACCTCCTCCTACAATGAGCAGTTCTTC.

There are a few counts of this clone. The chain is built from TRBV7-6 and TRBJ2-2; D gene unclear. Germline-derived CDR1 and CDR2 are SGHVS and FNYEAQ. V lost 1 base, J lost 5 bases, and 5 bases lay in between. This CDR3 region has 13 residues. The CDR3 sequence: CASSLDFTGELFF. DNA for the CDR3: TGTGCCAGCAGCTTAGATTTTACCGGGGAGCTGTTTTTT.

The rearrangement joins TRBV5-1 to TRBJ2-3, with D possibly TRBD2 on 5 matching bases. Germline lookup yields CDR1 SGHRS and CDR2 YFSETQ. The CDR3 has 15 residues. V was shortened by 4 bases and J by 1 base, with 13 bases between the two germline ends. CDR3 in amino acids: CASSTALVGTDTQYF. CDR3 nucleotides: TGCGCCAGCAGCACCGCACTAGTTGGCACAGATACGCAGTATTTT. Full variable domain (remainder filled in from reference TRBV5-1 and TRBJ2-3): KAGVTQTPRYLIKTRGQQVTLSCSPISGHRSVSWYQQTPGQGLQFLFEYFSETQRNKGNFPGRFSGRQFSNSRSEMNVSTLELGDSALYLCASSTALVGTDTQYFGPGTRLTVL.

This clone showed up just once. The CDR3 region is CASSFFGYEQYF. In nucleotides, the CDR3 is TGTGCCAGCAGTTTTTTCGGATACGAGCAGTACTTC. V usage is TRBV27 and J usage is TRBJ2-7; D unresolved. Trimming took off 3 bases at V and 4 bases at J, with 7 bases between the two ends. The CDR3 extends over 12 amino acids. Germline CDR1 MNHEY, CDR2 SMNVEV (reference sequence).

CDR3 amino acids: CASREFGRETQYF. In nucleotides, the CDR3 is TGTGCCTCCAGGGAGTTCGGACGAGAGACCCAGTACTTC. The rearrangement uses TRBV6-5 and TRBJ2-5; tentatively, D is TRBD1 or TRBD2 (5 bases each). Trimming cost V 11 bases and J 4 bases, with 17 bases left between them. This CDR3 is built from 13 residues. From germline, CDR1 is MNHEY and CDR2 SVGAGI.

This clone was seen only once. The CDR3: CASSYVGESPLHF. Written as DNA, the CDR3 is TGTGCCAGCAGTTACGTCGGCGAGTCACCCCTCCACTTT. This sequence joins TRBV6-5 and TRBJ1-6; no reliable D call. The CDR3 is made up of 13 amino acids. In germline, CDR1 is MNHEY, CDR2 SVGAGI. Trimming took off 2 bases at V and 10 bases at J, with 9 bases between the two ends.